This entry lists 16 T cell receptor beta chains sequenced from one sample in a study of cytomegalovirus exposure and HLA in healthy donors (dated 2017 in TCRdb). The library was prepared using the immunoSEQ multiplex PCR assay. A mixture of 60 forward primers for TCR Vbeta segments and 13 reverse primers for TCR Jbeta segments was used in the multiplex PCR. TCRdb retrieved this table from immuneACCESS and kept in-frame rearrangements only. Not all clones are present; in checked studies, unresolved V genes account for under half, and no reason is known for the remainder. A total of about 140,000 clones appear in this sample, 75% of them only once. The ten most abundant clones make up roughly 12% of the sample. Input material: PBMCs. These receptor sequences come from a man aged 18 to 29 in good health and CMV-seropositive.

The chain is built from TRBV28 and TRBJ1-5; 8 bases are a match to TRBD1. The CDR3 runs to 15 residues. V lost 4 bases, J lost 5 bases, and 7 bases stayed unmatched. CDR1 MDHEN and CDR2 SYDVKM come from the germline V gene. The CDR3 here is CASSSTGVNDQPQHF. In DNA form, the CDR3 reads TGTGCCAGCAGTTCGACAGGGGTTAACGATCAGCCCCAGCATTTT.

The rearrangement joins TRBV5-1 to TRBJ2-2; 12 positions match TRBD2. The CDR3 sequence is 15 residues long. Germline CDR1 reads SGHRS; CDR2 reads YFSETQ. The V and J ends lost 7 bases and 1 base, in that order; junction bases with no gene match: 2. The CDR3 region has the DNA TGCGCCAGCGGGACTAGCGGGCAGAACACCGGGGAGCTGTTTTTT. This translates into CASGTSGQNTGELFF.

In its sample, this clone was seen a few times. This sequence joins TRBV5-4 and TRBJ1-2; D gene ambiguous. Germline V gene sequence: CDR1 SGHNT, CDR2 YYREEE (reference sequence). This CDR3 comprises 14 residues. Trimming removed 0 bases at V and 8 bases at J, with 14 bases between. The CDR3 sequence: CASSLVGEGKGYTF. CDR3 bases: TGTGCCAGCAGCTTGGTCGGGGAAGGAAAGGGCTACACCTTC.

V and J are TRBV5-4 and TRBJ2-2; D might be TRBD2 (6 bases). Per the germline V gene, CDR1 is SGHNT and CDR2 is YYREEE (reference sequence). With 4 bases removed from V and 6 bases from J, the gap between germline ends came to 13 bases. The CDR3 contains 14 residues. The CDR3 DNA reads TGTGCCAGCAGCGGGTGGGACTCCTCCGGGGAGCTGTTTTTT. Translated: CASSGWDSSGELFF.

This clone was seen a single time. This chain uses TRBV7-3 with TRBJ2-3; 8 bases align to TRBD2. This CDR3 is 15 amino acids long. Germline lookup yields CDR1 SGHTA and CDR2 FQGTGA. With V trimmed by 3 bases and J by 4 bases, 6 bases remained unmatched. The CDR3 nucleotides read TGTGCCAGCAGCTTTCAAGCGGGAGTTGCAGATACGCAGTATTTT. As protein: CASSFQAGVADTQYF.

This clone appeared once. The chain employs TRBV5-1 and TRBJ2-1; tentative D call: TRBD2 (6 bases). With 2 bases removed from V and 3 bases from J, the gap between germline ends came to 21 bases. The germline V gene has CDR1 SGHRS and CDR2 YFSETQ. CDR3 length equals 18 residues. The CDR3 loop is CASSFHSEGGRNYNEQFF. In nucleotides, the CDR3 is TGCGCCAGCAGCTTTCATTCCGAGGGTGGGAGGAACTACAATGAGCAGTTCTTC.

The chain couples TRBV7-8 to TRBJ2-7, with D possibly matching TRBD2 (7 bases). V was cut by 8 bases and J by 5 bases, with 19 bases left in between. Per the germline V gene, CDR1 is SGHVS and CDR2 is FQNEAQ. The CDR3 totals 14 residues. The CDR3 bases are TGTGCCAGCCGATGGGGAGGGGGAAGTAACGAGCAGTACTTC. Translated: CASRWGGGSNEQYF. Combining the CDR3 with reference TRBV7-8 and TRBJ2-7 gives the whole variable domain GAGVSQSPRYKVAKRGQDVALRCDPISGHVSLFWYQQALGQGPEFLTYFQNEAQLDKSGLPSDRFFAERPEGSVSTLKIQRTQQEDSAVYLCASRWGGGSNEQYFGPGTRLTVT.

The CDR3 coding sequence is TGTGCCAGCAGCTTAGGACTAGCGGGCGTCACAGATACGCAGTATTTT. Residues: CASSLGLAGVTDTQYF. This chain uses TRBV7-9 with TRBJ2-3, with 10 bases fitting TRBD2. The CDR3 length is 16 residues. The germline gives CDR1 SEHNR, CDR2 FQNEAQ (reference sequence). The V and J ends lost 1 base and 2 bases, in that order; junction bases with no gene match: 3.

The gene calls are TRBV2 and TRBJ2-7; 8 nucleotides match TRBD2. The CDR3 length is 21 residues. CDR1 and CDR2 from the germline V gene are SNHLY and FYNNEI. J lost 5 bases, V lost 3 bases, and 27 bases had no gene match. The DNA of the CDR3 is TGTGCCAGCAGTGATTTCTCCGTTGGTCCGAAAGCGGGAGTCTTTCTGGACGAGCAGTACTTC. This gives the protein CASSDFSVGPKAGVFLDEQYF.

The gene calls are TRBV18 and TRBJ1-2; D uncertain. CDR1 and CDR2 (germline): KGHSH, LQKENI. Deletions cut 4 bases from V and 0 bases from J, with 18 bases between. The CDR3 length is 17 residues. The CDR3 region is CASSQSRQDKTNYGYTF. The CDR3 DNA follows: TGTGCCAGCTCACAGAGCCGACAAGACAAAACTAACTATGGCTACACCTTC.

This clone showed up just once. The rearrangement joins TRBV19 to TRBJ1-5; 7 bases line up with TRBD1. The germline gives CDR1 LNHDA, CDR2 SQIVND (reference sequence). Trimming took 6 bases from V and 3 from J; bases not matched to a gene: 8. The CDR3 totals 15 residues. The CDR3, as DNA: TGTGCCAGTAGAAAAGGGACAGAATACAATCAGCCCCAGCATTTT. Translated: CASRKGTEYNQPQHF.

This chain uses TRBV27 with TRBJ2-5, with 8 bases lining up with TRBD1. The J segment lost 4 bases and the V segment lost 4 bases, leaving 5 bases of the junction unmatched. CDR3 length: 14 residues. Per the germline V gene, CDR1 is MNHEY and CDR2 is SMNVEV (reference sequence). The CDR3 sequence: CASSSPDRGETQYF. CDR3 DNA: TGTGCCAGCAGTTCGCCCGACAGGGGAGAGACCCAGTACTTC.

The chain is built from TRBV29-1 and TRBJ2-7; D might be TRBD1 (5 bases). Germline V gene sequence: CDR1 SQVTM, CDR2 ANQGSEA. Trimming took 4 bases from V and 1 from J, leaving 11 bases between them. The CDR3 is 13 amino acids. CDR3 coding DNA: TGCAGCGTTGGAAAGCAGGGATCCTACGAGCAGTACTTC. This sequence encodes CSVGKQGSYEQYF.

The chain recombines TRBV29-1 with TRBJ2-7; D unclear. The V and J ends lost 4 bases and 0 bases respectively, with 10 bases between them. The CDR3 loop spans 13 amino acids. Germline CDR1 is SQVTM and CDR2 is ANQGSEA. The CDR3 DNA sequence: TGCAGCGTTGGATCACGGAGCTCCTACGAGCAGTACTTC. Its translation is CSVGSRSSYEQYF.

A remark on this clone: At one boundary the junction diverges from the germline segment, which might be a read error. This chain connects TRBV19 to TRBJ2-2; TRBD1 matches at 10 bases. Germline V gene sequence: CDR1 LNHDA, CDR2 SQIVND (reference sequence). The length of the CDR3 is 14 residues. The CDR3 region is CAGSRTGGTGELFF. The CDR3 DNA follows: TGTGCCGGTAGTAGGACAGGGGGCACCGGGGAGCTGTTTTTT.

The CDR3 DNA reads as TGTGCCAGCAGCCCCCCCGTGAGGGGGAGAAACACTGAAGCTTTCTTT. Translating gives CASSPPVRGRNTEAFF. This sequence joins TRBV7-6 and TRBJ1-1, with a tentative D call TRBD1 (6 bases). This CDR3 spans 16 amino acids. Germline-derived CDR1 and CDR2 are SGHVS and FNYEAQ. The germline V and J ends were trimmed by 5 bases and 2 bases, with 18 bases remaining between them.